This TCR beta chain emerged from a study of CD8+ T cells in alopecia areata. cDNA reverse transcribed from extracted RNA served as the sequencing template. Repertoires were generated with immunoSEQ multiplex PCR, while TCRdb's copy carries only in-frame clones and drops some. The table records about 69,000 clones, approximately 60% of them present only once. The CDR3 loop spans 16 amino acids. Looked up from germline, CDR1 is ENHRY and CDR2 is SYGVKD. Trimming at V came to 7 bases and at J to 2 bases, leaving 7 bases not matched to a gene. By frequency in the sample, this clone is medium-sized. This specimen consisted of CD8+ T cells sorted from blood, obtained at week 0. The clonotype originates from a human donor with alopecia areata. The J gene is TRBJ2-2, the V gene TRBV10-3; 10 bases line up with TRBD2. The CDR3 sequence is CAIIVTSGENTGELFF. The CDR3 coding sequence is TGTGCCATCATCGTTACTAGCGGGGAAAACACCGGGGAGCTGTTTTTT.